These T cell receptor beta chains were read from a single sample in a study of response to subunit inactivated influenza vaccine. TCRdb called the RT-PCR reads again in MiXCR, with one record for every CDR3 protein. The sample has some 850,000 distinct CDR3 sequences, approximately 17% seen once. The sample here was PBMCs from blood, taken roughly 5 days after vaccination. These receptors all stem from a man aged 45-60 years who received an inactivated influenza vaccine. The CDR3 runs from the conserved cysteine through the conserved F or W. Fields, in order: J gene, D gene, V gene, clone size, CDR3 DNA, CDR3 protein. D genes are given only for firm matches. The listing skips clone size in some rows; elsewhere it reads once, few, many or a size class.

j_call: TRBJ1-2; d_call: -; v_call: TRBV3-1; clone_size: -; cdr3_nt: TGTGCCAGCAGCCAAGATCTAATCAACTATGGCTACACCTTC; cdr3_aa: CASSQDLINYGYTF
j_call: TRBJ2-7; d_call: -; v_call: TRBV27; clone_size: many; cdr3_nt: TGTGCCAGCAGTAGGGACGGAGCTTACGAGCAGTACTTC; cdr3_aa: CASSRDGAYEQYF
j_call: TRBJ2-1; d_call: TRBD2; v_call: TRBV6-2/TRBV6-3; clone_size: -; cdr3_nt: TGTGCCACCCCCGGCGGGGGGGCTTGGAATGAGCAGTTCTTC; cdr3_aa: CATPGGGAWNEQFF
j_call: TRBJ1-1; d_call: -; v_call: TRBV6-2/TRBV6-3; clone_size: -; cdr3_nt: TGTGCCAGCAGTCTTCTACGGGGGAACACTGAAGCTTTCTTT; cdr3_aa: CASSLLRGNTEAFF
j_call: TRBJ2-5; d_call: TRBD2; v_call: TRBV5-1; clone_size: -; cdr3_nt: TGCGCCAGCAGCTGGAACCCTAGCGGCGGGGAGACCAAGTACTTC; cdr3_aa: CASSWNPSGGETKYF
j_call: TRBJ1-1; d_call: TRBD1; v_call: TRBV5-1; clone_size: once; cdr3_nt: TGCGCCAGCAGCTCCGGACAGGGACGCACTGAAGCTTTCTTT; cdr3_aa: CASSSGQGRTEAFF
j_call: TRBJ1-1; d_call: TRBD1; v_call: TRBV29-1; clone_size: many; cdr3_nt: TGCAGCGTTGGACAGGGAGGTGAAGCTTTCTTT; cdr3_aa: CSVGQGGEAFF
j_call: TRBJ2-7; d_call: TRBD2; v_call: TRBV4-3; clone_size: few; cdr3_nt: TGCGCCAGCAGCCAAGACCCTAGCGGGGACGAGCAGTACTTC; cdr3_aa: CASSQDPSGDEQYF
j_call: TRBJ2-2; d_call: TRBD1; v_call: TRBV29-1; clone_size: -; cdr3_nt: TGCAGCGTTTTGACAGGGGCCAACACCGGGGAGCTGTTTTTT; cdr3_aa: CSVLTGANTGELFF
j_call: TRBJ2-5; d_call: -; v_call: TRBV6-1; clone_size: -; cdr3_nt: TGTGCCAGCAGTCCCCAAATGGGGTACCAAGAGACCCAGTACTTC; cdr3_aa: CASSPQMGYQETQYF
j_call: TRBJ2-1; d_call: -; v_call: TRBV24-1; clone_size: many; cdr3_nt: TGTGCCACCAGTGACCCAGGGGGGCGCGGTTACAATGAGCAGTTCTTC; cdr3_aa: CATSDPGGRGYNEQFF
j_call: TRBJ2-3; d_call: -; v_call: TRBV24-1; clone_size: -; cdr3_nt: TGTGCCACCAGTGAACAGTCCCTCCCTAGCACAGATACGCAGTATTTT; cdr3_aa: CATSEQSLPSTDTQYF
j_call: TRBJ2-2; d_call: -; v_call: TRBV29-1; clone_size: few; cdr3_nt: TGCAGCGTTGAAGGACAGGACGCGAACACCGGGGAGCTGTTTTTT; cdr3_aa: CSVEGQDANTGELFF
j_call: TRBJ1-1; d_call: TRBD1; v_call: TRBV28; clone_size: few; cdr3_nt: TGTGCCAGCAGCTCGGGACAGGGGAAAGCTTTCTTT; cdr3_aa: CASSSGQGKAFF
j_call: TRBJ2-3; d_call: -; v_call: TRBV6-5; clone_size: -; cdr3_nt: TGTGCCAGCAGTTACGCGGGACAGTCGTTCGGGCTGTATTTT; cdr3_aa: CASSYAGQSFGLYF
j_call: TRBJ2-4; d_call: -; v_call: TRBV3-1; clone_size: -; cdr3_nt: TGTGCCAGCAGCCTTTCGACCCAGGGGTCGACGAACATTCAGTACTTC; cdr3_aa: CASSLSTQGSTNIQYF
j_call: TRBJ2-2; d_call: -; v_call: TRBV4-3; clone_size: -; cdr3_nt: TGCGCCAGTAACGGGGGTTACCTAAACACCGGGGAGCTGTTTTTT; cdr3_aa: CASNGGYLNTGELFF
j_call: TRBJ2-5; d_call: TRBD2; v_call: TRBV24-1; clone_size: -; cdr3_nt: TGTGCCACCAGTGATTGGACTAGCGGCCAAGAGACCCAGTACTTC; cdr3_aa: CATSDWTSGQETQYF
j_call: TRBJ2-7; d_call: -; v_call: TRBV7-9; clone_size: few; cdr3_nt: TGTGCCAGCAGCTCCCCTACAGGATACGAGCAGTACTTC; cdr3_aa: CASSSPTGYEQYF
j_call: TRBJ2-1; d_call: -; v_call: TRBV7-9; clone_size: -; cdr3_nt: TGTGCCAGCACCCCCGAATGGGCGCCCTACAATGAGCAGTTCTTC; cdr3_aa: CASTPEWAPYNEQFF
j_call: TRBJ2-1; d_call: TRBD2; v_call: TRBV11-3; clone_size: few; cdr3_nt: TGTGCCAGCAGCCTAGGGACTAGCGGGATCTACAATGAGCAGTTCTTC; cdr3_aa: CASSLGTSGIYNEQFF
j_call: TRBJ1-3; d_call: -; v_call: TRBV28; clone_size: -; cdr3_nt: TGTGCCAGCAGGCTTGACCTATCCACTGGAAACACCATATATTTT; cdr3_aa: CASRLDLSTGNTIYF
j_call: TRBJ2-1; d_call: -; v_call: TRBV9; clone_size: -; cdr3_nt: TGTGCCAGCAGCGTAGGGTTTCGGCAGGACCTTAGCTTC; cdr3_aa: CASSVGFRQDLSF
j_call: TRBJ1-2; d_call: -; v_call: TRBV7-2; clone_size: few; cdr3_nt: TGTGCCAGCAGCCCCCGGGACGGTTTAATGAATGGCTACACCTTC; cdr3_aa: CASSPRDGLMNGYTF
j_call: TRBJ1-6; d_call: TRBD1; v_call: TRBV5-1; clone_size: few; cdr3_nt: TGCGCCAGCAGCGGAGGGACAGGGGATAATTCACCCCTCCACTTT; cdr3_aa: CASSGGTGDNSPLHF
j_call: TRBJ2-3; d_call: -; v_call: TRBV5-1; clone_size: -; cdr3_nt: TGCGCCAGCAGCTGGAAAGACTCCACAGATACGCAGTATTTT; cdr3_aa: CASSWKDSTDTQYF
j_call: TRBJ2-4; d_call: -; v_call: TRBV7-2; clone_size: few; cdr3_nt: TGTGCCAGCAGCTTCGACCTGGGGAAAAACATTCAGTACTTC; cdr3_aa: CASSFDLGKNIQYF
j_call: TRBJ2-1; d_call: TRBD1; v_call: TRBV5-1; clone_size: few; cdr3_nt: TGCGCCAGCAGCGTAACCGGGACAGACAATGAGCAGTTCTTC; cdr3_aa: CASSVTGTDNEQFF
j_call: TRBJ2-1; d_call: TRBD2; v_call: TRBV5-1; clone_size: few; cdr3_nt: TGCGCCAGCAGCTGGGGTTCGGGACTAGCGGGAGGTGAGCAGTTCTTC; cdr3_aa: CASSWGSGLAGGEQFF
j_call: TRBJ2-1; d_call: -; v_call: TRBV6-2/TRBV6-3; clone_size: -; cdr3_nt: TGTGCCAGCAGTCTTAGCGGTGTTGGGGAGCAGTTCTTC; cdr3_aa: CASSLSGVGEQFF
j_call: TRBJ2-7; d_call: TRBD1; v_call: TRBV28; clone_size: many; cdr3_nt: TGTGCCAGCAGTTCCCCGGGACAGCCCCTCTACGAGCAGTACTTC; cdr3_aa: CASSSPGQPLYEQYF
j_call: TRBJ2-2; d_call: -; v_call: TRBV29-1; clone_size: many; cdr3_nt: TGCAGCGTTGGCAGGAAGACCGGGGAGCTGTTTTTT; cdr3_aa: CSVGRKTGELFF
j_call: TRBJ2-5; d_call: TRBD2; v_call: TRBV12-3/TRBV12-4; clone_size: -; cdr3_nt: TGTGCCAGCAGTCTAGCGGGGGGCCACAAAGAGACCCAGTACTTC; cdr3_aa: CASSLAGGHKETQYF
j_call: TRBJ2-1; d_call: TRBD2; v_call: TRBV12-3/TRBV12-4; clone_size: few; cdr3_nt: TGTGCCAGCAGAAAGGGACTAGCGGCCAGGGGGTCCTACAATGAGCAGTTCTTC; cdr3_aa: CASRKGLAARGSYNEQFF
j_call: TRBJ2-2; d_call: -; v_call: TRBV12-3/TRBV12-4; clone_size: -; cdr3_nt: TGTGCCAGCACGCCGCGGAACACCGGGGAGCTGTTTTTT; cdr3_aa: CASTPRNTGELFF
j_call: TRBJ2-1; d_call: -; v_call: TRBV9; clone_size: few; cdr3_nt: TGTGCCAGCAGCGAAGAACCAGGGGGGAAGGGGCAGCAGTTCTTC; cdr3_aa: CASSEEPGGKGQQFF
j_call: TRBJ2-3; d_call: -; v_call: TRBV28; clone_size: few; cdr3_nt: TGTGCCAGCAGTTTGCGGCCAGGCCGAGATACGCAGTATTTT; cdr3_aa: CASSLRPGRDTQYF
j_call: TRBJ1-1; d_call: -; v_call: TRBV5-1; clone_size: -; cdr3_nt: TGCGCCAGCAGCTTTCCGGAGGTCACTGAAGCTTTCTTT; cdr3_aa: CASSFPEVTEAFF
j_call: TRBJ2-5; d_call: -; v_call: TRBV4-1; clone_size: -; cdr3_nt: TGCGCCAGCAGCCAGGGCGACAGCGAGACCCAGTACTTC; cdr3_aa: CASSQGDSETQYF
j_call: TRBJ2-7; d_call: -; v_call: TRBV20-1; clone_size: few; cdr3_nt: TGCAGTGCTAGGAAAGGGCTGGGATACGAGCAGTACTTC; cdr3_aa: CSARKGLGYEQYF
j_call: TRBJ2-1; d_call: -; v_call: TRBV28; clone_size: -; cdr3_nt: TGTGCCAGCAGTTCGGTGAGTGTTGAGCAGTTCTTC; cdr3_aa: CASSSVSVEQFF
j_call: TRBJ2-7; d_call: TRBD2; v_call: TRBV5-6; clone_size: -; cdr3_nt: TGTGCCAGCAGATCCGGACTAGCGGGAGAATACGAGCAGTACTTC; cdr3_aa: CASRSGLAGEYEQYF
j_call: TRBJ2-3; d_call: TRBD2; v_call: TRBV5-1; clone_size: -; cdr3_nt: TGCGCCAGCAGCGAAGCGGGACCTCGGGTAGATACGCAGTATTTT; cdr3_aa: CASSEAGPRVDTQYF
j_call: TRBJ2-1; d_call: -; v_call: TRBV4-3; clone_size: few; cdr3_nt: TGCGCCAGCAGCCAAGATAAGGAGGGAGTTGAGCAGTTCTTC; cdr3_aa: CASSQDKEGVEQFF
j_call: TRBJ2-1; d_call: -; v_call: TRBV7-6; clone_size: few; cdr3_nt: TGTGCCAGCAGCTTACCCGCCGGGGAAAACAATGAGCAGTTCTTC; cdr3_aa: CASSLPAGENNEQFF